Sequencing of this T cell receptor beta chain was carried out in a study of Ad26.COV2.S vaccination and SARS-CoV-2 variants. Background on the study: The vaccine Ad26.COV2.S was put into the muscle once, or twice with 56 days between.

The germline V and J ends were trimmed by 2 bases and 4 bases, with 11 bases remaining between them. The CDR3 runs to 14 residues. Germline CDR1 MNHEY, CDR2 SMNVEV (reference sequence). Treatment reported: some 19 received Ad26.COV2.S at low or high dose, single or two shots; about 5 received placebo; per-sample allocation not given. It was on day 63 after the first vaccine or placebo injection that samples were taken. Within Boston, the person who donated was an adult of 18-55 years. An Ad26 vector carrying the Wuhan-strain SARS-CoV-2 spike served as the vaccine. Sequencing was performed with immunoSEQ multiplex PCR; in TCRdb, only in-frame clones are kept and a portion is missing. This sample has hundreds of thousands of clones; about 90% occur once, and the top ten carry roughly 1.5%.

Sequences were derived from peripheral blood, sampled in a trial of Ad26.COV2.S vaccine versus placebo. This TCR was recovered from a person between 18 and 59 years old who received the Ad26.COV2.S COVID-19 vaccine or a placebo. This chain uses TRBV27 with TRBJ1-2; D is unresolved. CDR3: CASSLGSGFYGYTF. The CDR3 region has the DNA TGTGCCAGCAGTTTAGGGTCCGGGTTCTATGGCTACACCTTC.